Below, one TCR beta chain is given with its context. Its antigen remains unknown. Some clones are missing from TCRdb's copy, which holds only in-frame ones; the method was immunoSEQ multiplex PCR. The data show about 86,000 clones, about nine tenths seen once. The sample originates from a study of PD-1 blockade in classical Hodgkin lymphoma. The overall study: Intravenous nivolumab at 3 mg/kg was given to patients every 2 weeks.

Each and every patient relapsed after autologous stem cell transplantation, and patients got differing brentuximab vedotin exposure. This CDR3 has 13 residues. Germline loops: CDR1 SQVTM, CDR2 ANQGSEA. V was clipped by 7 bases and J by 4 bases, with 17 bases between them. Study findings and constraints: Underlying causes for the observed repertoire differences were not defined, possibly disease activity or prior therapy. At baseline, newly diagnosed patients reportedly showed less TCR diversity than healthy donors. A significant rise in TCR diversity was seen by C4D1 for CD4+ cells but not for CD8+ cells.

V gene TRBV29-1 combines with J gene TRBJ2-7; tentatively, D is TRBD2 (6 bases). The TCR sequence derives from a human donor with classical Hodgkin lymphoma. The sequences come from peripheral blood mononuclear cells (PBMCs), collected at baseline. The CDR3 here is CSARDFIGYEQYF. The CDR3 DNA sequence: TGCAGCGCCCGGGACTTCATAGGGTACGAGCAGTACTTC.